These 30 T cell receptor beta chains came from one sample sequenced in a study of early T cells in non-severe SARS-CoV-2 infection. TCRdb redid the calling of the 5' RACE reads with MiXCR, one entry per CDR3 protein. This table holds some 91,000 distinct CDR3 sequences, about 13% found once. Source material: whole blood. The receptor source for this set is an adult who was a healthcare worker with PCR-confirmed SARS-CoV-2 infection or an uninfected control (not recorded which).

This clonotype occurred a few times. The V call is TRBV5-4, the J call TRBJ1-1; D unresolved. V was clipped by 4 bases and J by 1 base, with 11 bases between them. Germline loops: CDR1 SGHNT, CDR2 YYREEE (reference sequence). CDR3 length equals 14 residues. CDR3 residues: CASSPGSANTEAFF. The CDR3 DNA sequence: TGTGCCAGCAGCCCGGGGAGCGCGAACACTGAAGCTTTCTTT. The whole variable domain, remainder taken from reference TRBV5-4 and TRBJ1-1, is ETGVTQSPTHLIKTRGQQVTLRCSSQSGHNTVSWYQQALGQGPQFIFQYYREEENGRGNFPPRFSGLQFPNYSSELNVNALELDDSALYLCASSPGSANTEAFFGQGTRLTVV.

V is TRBV7-8 and J is TRBJ2-1, with 8 bases lining up with TRBD1. Germline-derived CDR1 and CDR2 are SGHVS and FQNEAQ. The CDR3 is 15 residues long. The trim removed 3 bases at V and 7 bases at J, leaving 8 bases unmatched. This CDR3 is CASSFWTGKVNEQFF. In nucleotides, the CDR3 is TGTGCCAGCAGCTTTTGGACAGGGAAAGTGAATGAGCAGTTCTTC.

The chain couples TRBV20-1 to TRBJ2-7, with 12 bases lining up with TRBD2. V was clipped by 5 bases and J by 2 bases; unmatched bases: 4. The germline V gene has CDR1 DFQATT and CDR2 SNEGSKA (reference sequence). The CDR3 consists of 14 residues. The CDR3 DNA reads as TGCAGTGCTCTTCTAGCGGGGGGGGCCTACGAGCAGTACTTC. Translation: CSALLAGGAYEQYF.

Many counts were recorded for this clonotype. CDR3 sequence (DNA): TGTGCCAGCAGCAGACGGGGCCCGTGGGGCTACACCTTC. It translates to CASSRRGPWGYTF. This chain links TRBV28 with TRBJ1-2, with D possibly matching TRBD1 (5 bases). The germline V and J ends were trimmed by 6 bases and 8 bases, with 16 bases remaining between them. Germline values: CDR1 MDHEN, CDR2 SYDVKM. CDR3 length: 13 residues.

This clonotype came up many times. This rearrangement joins TRBV20-1 to TRBJ1-5, with no clear D. V dropped 3 bases and J dropped 1 base, with 10 bases sitting between them. The germline V gene has CDR1 DFQATT and CDR2 SNEGSKA (reference sequence). The CDR3 is 14 amino acids. The CDR3 nucleotides are TGCAGTGCTAGGGTGGGCGCGAGCAATCAGCCCCAGCATTTT. Translation gives CSARVGASNQPQHF.

This chain links TRBV12-3 or TRBV12-4 with TRBJ1-5, with D perhaps matching TRBD1 (6 bases). The CDR3 has 18 residues. The V and J ends lost 5 bases and 4 bases respectively, with 24 bases between them. Here the CDR3 reads CASSPTLQGKGRNQPQHF. The CDR3 nucleotides are TGTGCCAGCAGTCCTACCCTTCAGGGGAAGGGGCGGAATCAGCCCCAGCATTTT.

This clonotype appeared once. A much larger clone differs by one base, so this may be a read error. The gene calls are TRBV28 and TRBJ1-2, with TRBD1 matching over 7 bases. The length of the CDR3 is 16 residues. Germline values: CDR1 MDHEN, CDR2 SYDVKM. The CDR3 is CVSLQGTEDFARGYTF. For the CDR3, the DNA is TGTGTCAGCTTACAGGGGACAGAGGATTTCGCGAGGGGCTACACCTTC.

This clonotype occurred many times. V and J are TRBV2 and TRBJ1-1; D is ambiguous. CDR3 size: 13 residues. Per the germline V gene, CDR1 is SNHLY and CDR2 is FYNNEI. V lost 4 bases to trimming and J lost 5 bases, with 11 bases between them. CDR3 protein: CASSVWERTEAFF. The CDR3 bases are TGTGCCAGCAGTGTATGGGAACGGACTGAAGCTTTCTTT. Full variable domain (outside the CDR3, taken from reference TRBV2 and TRBJ1-1): EPEVTQTPSHQVTQMGQEVILRCVPISNHLYFYWYRQILGQKVEFLVSFYNNEISEKSEIFDDQFSVERPDGSNFTLKIRSTKLEDSAMYFCASSVWERTEAFFGQGTRLTVV.

This clonotype was found a few times. The chain joins TRBV4-1 to TRBJ2-2; 13 bases line up with TRBD2. The germline V gene encodes CDR1 MGHRA and CDR2 YSYEKL. CDR3 length: 17 residues. The J segment lost 5 bases and the V segment lost 4 bases, leaving 7 bases of the junction unmatched. CDR3 in amino acids: CASSLRLAGGGTGELFF. DNA of the CDR3: TGCGCCAGCAGCCTCCGACTAGCGGGGGGTGGGACCGGGGAGCTGTTTTTT.

The rearrangement uses TRBV28 and TRBJ2-1; TRBD1 matches 7 bases. This CDR3 region has 13 residues. CDR1 and CDR2 from the germline V gene are MDHEN and SYDVKM. V dropped 3 bases and J dropped 9; count of bases not matched to a gene: 5. CDR3 coding DNA: TGTGCCAGCAGTTTGAAGGGGGCGGGTGAGCAGTTCTTC. Translation gives CASSLKGAGEQFF.

The chain recombines TRBV11-2 with TRBJ2-7, with D perhaps matching TRBD1 (6 bases). The CDR3 is made up of 15 amino acids. Trimming took off 8 bases at V and 2 bases at J, with 19 bases between the two ends. Germline CDR1 SGHAT, CDR2 FQNNGV. CDR3 protein: CASSKGDKTPYEQYF. In nucleotides, the CDR3 is TGTGCCAGCTCGAAGGGGGACAAGACCCCCTACGAGCAGTACTTC.

The table lists this clonotype with many counts. The rearrangement joins TRBV28 to TRBJ2-7, with D perhaps matching TRBD1 (6 bases). This CDR3 has 13 residues. Germline-derived CDR1 and CDR2 are MDHEN and SYDVKM. Deletions cut 5 bases from V and 3 bases from J, with 11 bases between. CDR3 nucleotide sequence: TGTGCCAGCAGTCGGGACACAGGCTACGAGCAGTACTTC. Translating gives CASSRDTGYEQYF.

The chain combines TRBV7-8 with TRBJ2-3; TRBD2 matches 9 bases. V lost 3 bases, J lost 0 bases, and 4 bases stayed unmatched. This CDR3 region has 16 residues. The germline CDR1 and CDR2 sequences are SGHVS and FQNEAQ. CDR3 sequence (DNA): TGTGCCAGCAGCTTCAATCTAGCGGGGAGCACAGATACGCAGTATTTT. Its translation: CASSFNLAGSTDTQYF.

The rearrangement uses TRBV19 and TRBJ1-5, with 9 bases aligning to TRBD1. The CDR3 is 14 amino acids. The germline V gene has CDR1 LNHDA and CDR2 SQIVND (reference sequence). V trimming: 9 bases; J trimming: 5 bases; junction bases outside the gene matches: 8. The CDR3, as DNA: TGTGCCAGCTCAGACAGGGGGGTCTATCAGCCCCAGCATTTT. Its protein product is CASSDRGVYQPQHF.

The table lists this clonotype with a few counts. The chain joins TRBV2 to TRBJ2-2, with D unresolved. Germline loops: CDR1 SNHLY, CDR2 FYNNEI. Trimming took off 5 bases at V and 5 bases at J, with 3 bases between the two ends. CDR3 size: 11 residues. The DNA for the CDR3 is TGTGCCAGCAGTAAGACCGGGGAGCTGTTTTTT. It is translated as CASSKTGELFF.

In its sample, this clonotype was seen many times. The chain is built from TRBV18 and TRBJ1-1; no definite D call. The length of the CDR3 is 15 residues. CDR1 is KGHSH, CDR2 LQKENI, per germline. V was pared by 3 bases and J by 5 bases, with 16 bases between. The CDR3 nucleotides read TGTGCCAGCTCACCGGGTGCGGTCTTATGGACTGAAGCTTTCTTT. It translates to CASSPGAVLWTEAFF.

This clonotype was seen a handful of times. The chain recombines TRBV27 with TRBJ1-1, with D possibly TRBD1 on 6 matching bases. The CDR3 consists of 14 residues. In germline, CDR1 is MNHEY, CDR2 SMNVEV (reference sequence). Trimming cost V 5 bases and J 4 bases, with 14 bases left between them. CDR3 sequence: CASSDKQGITEAFF. The DNA of the CDR3 is TGTGCCAGCAGTGACAAACAGGGTATCACTGAAGCTTTCTTT.

This clonotype came up many times. This chain connects TRBV2 to TRBJ1-4, with a tentative D call TRBD1 (6 bases). This CDR3 comprises 14 residues. Germline V gene sequence: CDR1 SNHLY, CDR2 FYNNEI. Trimming pared 7 bases from V and 7 bases from J, leaving 16 bases between. The CDR3 bases are TGTGCCAGCAAGGAGGGGGGGACCGGTGAAAAACTGTTTTTT. Translated: CASKEGGTGEKLFF. The variable domain in full, with the rest retrieved from reference TRBV2 and TRBJ1-4, is EPEVTQTPSHQVTQMGQEVILRCVPISNHLYFYWYRQILGQKVEFLVSFYNNEISEKSEIFDDQFSVERPDGSNFTLKIRSTKLEDSAMYFCASKEGGTGEKLFFGSGTQLSVL.

This clonotype appeared many times. This sequence joins TRBV5-8 and TRBJ2-3; D remains unclear. V was shortened by 1 base and J by 6 bases, with 6 bases between the two germline ends. Germline assignment: CDR1 SGHTS and CDR2 YDEGEE. This CDR3 has 12 residues. CDR3 bases: TGTGCCAGCAGCTTGCGGCTGGATACGCAGTATTTT. Residues: CASSLRLDTQYF.

This clonotype occurred a few times. V usage is TRBV11-2 and J usage is TRBJ2-1; 13 nucleotides line up with TRBD2. Germline loops: CDR1 SGHAT, CDR2 FQNNGV. The V segment lost 5 bases and the J segment 9 bases; nucleotides outside the gene matches: 7. This CDR3 is 15 amino acids long. CDR3: CASSRRTSGGGEQFF. The CDR3 nucleotides are TGTGCCAGCAGCAGAAGGACTAGCGGGGGAGGTGAGCAGTTCTTC.

J is TRBJ2-3 and V is TRBV6-1, with TRBD2 matching 14 bases. V trimming: 4 bases; J trimming: 4 bases; junction bases outside the gene matches: 1. The CDR3 runs to 15 residues. Germline lookup yields CDR1 MNHNS and CDR2 SASEGT. In DNA, the CDR3 is TGTGCCAGCAGTGGGACTAGCGGGGGGCCAGATACGCAGTATTTT. As protein: CASSGTSGGPDTQYF.

Ten or more counts support this clonotype. V and J are TRBV6-1 and TRBJ2-7; 12 bases line up with TRBD2. Germline V CDR1 and CDR2: MNHNS, SASEGT. Trimming took 8 bases from V and 3 from J; bases not matched to a gene: 2. This CDR3 has 13 amino acids. CDR3 bases: TGTGCCAGCCTACTAGCGGGGGGCTACGAGCAGTACTTC. This codes for CASLLAGGYEQYF.

The sample holds a few counts of this clonotype. The chain joins TRBV24-1 to TRBJ2-1, with 8 bases fitting TRBD2. The trim removed 2 bases at V and 0 bases at J, leaving 11 bases unmatched. Germline CDR1 KGHDR, CDR2 SFDVKD. The CDR3 has 19 residues. The CDR3 DNA follows: TGTGCCACCAGTGATTCCGGAGCGGGGGTCACTTTCTCCTACAATGAGCAGTTCTTC. Translation: CATSDSGAGVTFSYNEQFF.

Notes on this clonotype: Mismatch with germline at one junction end may stem from a read error. The chain uses TRBV5-1 and TRBJ2-3; 10 bases are a match to TRBD2. The CDR3 loop spans 16 amino acids. Germline CDR1 SGHRS, CDR2 YFSETQ. CDR3 residues: CVSSIPSGGAGDTQYF. CDR3 DNA: TGCGTCAGCAGCATACCGAGCGGGGGGGCTGGAGATACGCAGTATTTT.

This chain uses TRBV7-9 with TRBJ2-1, with D unresolved. In germline, CDR1 is SEHNR, CDR2 FQNEAQ (reference sequence). V was pared by 4 bases and J by 0 bases, with 13 bases between. The CDR3 extends over 16 amino acids. CDR3 amino acids: CASSSVGKSSYNEQFF. CDR3 DNA sequence: TGTGCCAGCAGCTCGGTAGGGAAGAGCTCCTACAATGAGCAGTTCTTC.

This sequence joins TRBV28 and TRBJ1-2; D is unclear. Germline values: CDR1 MDHEN, CDR2 SYDVKM. Trimming removed 9 bases at V and 2 bases at J, with 13 bases between. This CDR3 spans 13 amino acids. This chain's CDR3 is CASTQDANYGYTF. For the CDR3, the DNA is TGTGCCAGTACACAAGATGCGAACTATGGCTACACCTTC.

This clonotype was found many times. V is TRBV9 and J is TRBJ2-2; 9 bases line up with TRBD2. The CDR3 has 18 amino acids. Trimming cost V 0 bases and J 5 bases; bases outside gene matches: 11. Germline V gene lookup returns CDR1 SGDLS and CDR2 YYNGEE. The CDR3 DNA sequence: TGTGCCAGCAGCGTAGCTGCCCCTAGCGGGGTAGCGACCGGGGAGCTGTTTTTT. Amino acids: CASSVAAPSGVATGELFF.

This clonotype was seen many times. The rearrangement uses TRBV2 and TRBJ1-4; 9 bases agree with TRBD1. Per germline, CDR1 SNHLY and CDR2 FYNNEI. The J segment lost 4 bases and the V segment lost 8 bases, leaving 8 bases of the junction unmatched. The CDR3 has 15 residues. In DNA, the CDR3 is TGTGCCAGCGATTCGGGGACAGGGTTTAATGAAAAACTGTTTTTT. This gives the protein CASDSGTGFNEKLFF.

This clonotype was detected ten times or more. The V gene is TRBV6-6, the J gene TRBJ1-1; possibly TRBD1 for D (5 bases). The CDR3 is 14 amino acids. V lost 8 bases, J lost 1 base, and 14 bases lay in between. CDR1 is MNHNY and CDR2 is SVGAGI in the germline V gene (reference sequence). CDR3 protein: CASYGLTGNTEAFF. CDR3 nucleotide sequence: TGTGCCAGCTACGGCCTTACAGGGAACACTGAAGCTTTCTTT.

J is TRBJ1-2 and V is TRBV5-6, with 9 bases that match TRBD1. CDR1 is SGHDT and CDR2 is YYEEEE in the germline V gene. After removal of 1 base from V and 3 bases from J, the junction contained 1 base not matched to a gene. This CDR3 is 14 amino acids long. CDR3 in amino acids: CASSLRTGDYGYTF. Written as DNA, the CDR3 is TGTGCCAGCAGCTTGAGGACAGGGGACTATGGCTACACCTTC.